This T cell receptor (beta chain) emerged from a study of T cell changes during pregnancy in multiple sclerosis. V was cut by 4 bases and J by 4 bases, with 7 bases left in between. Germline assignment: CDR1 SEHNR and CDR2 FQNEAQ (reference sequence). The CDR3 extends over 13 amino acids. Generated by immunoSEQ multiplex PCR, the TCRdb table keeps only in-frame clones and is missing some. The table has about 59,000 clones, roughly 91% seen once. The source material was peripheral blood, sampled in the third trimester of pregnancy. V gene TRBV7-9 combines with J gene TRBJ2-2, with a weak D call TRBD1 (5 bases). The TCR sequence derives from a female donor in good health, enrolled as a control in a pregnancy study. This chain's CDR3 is CASSSRGTGELFF. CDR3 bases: TGTGCCAGCAGCTCAAGGGGCACCGGGGAGCTGTTTTTT.